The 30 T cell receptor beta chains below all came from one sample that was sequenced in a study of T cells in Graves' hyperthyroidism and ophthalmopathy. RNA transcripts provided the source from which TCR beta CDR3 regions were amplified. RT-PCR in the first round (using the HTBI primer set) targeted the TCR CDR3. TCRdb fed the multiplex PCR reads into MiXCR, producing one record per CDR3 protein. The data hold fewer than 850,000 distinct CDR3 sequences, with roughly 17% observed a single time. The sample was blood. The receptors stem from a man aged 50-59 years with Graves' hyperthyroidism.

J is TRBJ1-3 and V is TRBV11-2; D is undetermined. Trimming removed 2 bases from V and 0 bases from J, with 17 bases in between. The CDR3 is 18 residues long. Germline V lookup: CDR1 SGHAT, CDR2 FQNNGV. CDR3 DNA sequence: TGTGCCAGCAGCTTAAATAGTATCTTCCGGCCCTCTGGAAACACCATATATTTT. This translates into CASSLNSIFRPSGNTIYF.

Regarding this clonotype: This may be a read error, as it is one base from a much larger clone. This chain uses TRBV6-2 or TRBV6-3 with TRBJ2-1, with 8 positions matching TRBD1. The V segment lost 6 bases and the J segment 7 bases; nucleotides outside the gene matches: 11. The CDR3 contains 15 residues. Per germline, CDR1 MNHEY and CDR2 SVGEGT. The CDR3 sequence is CASSYTRTGTNEQFF. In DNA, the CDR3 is TGTGCCAGCAGCTACACCCGGACAGGGACTAATGAGCAGTTCTTC.

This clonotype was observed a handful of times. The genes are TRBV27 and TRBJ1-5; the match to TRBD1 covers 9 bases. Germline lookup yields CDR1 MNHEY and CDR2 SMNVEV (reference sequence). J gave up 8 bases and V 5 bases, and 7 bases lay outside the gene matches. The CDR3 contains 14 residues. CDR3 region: CASSRSGQGKPQHF. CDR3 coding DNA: TGTGCCAGCAGTAGATCGGGACAGGGTAAGCCCCAGCATTTT.

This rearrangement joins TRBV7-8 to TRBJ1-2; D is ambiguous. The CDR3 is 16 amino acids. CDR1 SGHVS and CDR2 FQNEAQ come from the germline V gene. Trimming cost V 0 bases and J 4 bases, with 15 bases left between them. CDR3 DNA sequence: TGTGCCAGCAGCTTAGCGTCTCCCAGTTGGAGCTATGGCTACACCTTC. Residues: CASSLASPSWSYGYTF.

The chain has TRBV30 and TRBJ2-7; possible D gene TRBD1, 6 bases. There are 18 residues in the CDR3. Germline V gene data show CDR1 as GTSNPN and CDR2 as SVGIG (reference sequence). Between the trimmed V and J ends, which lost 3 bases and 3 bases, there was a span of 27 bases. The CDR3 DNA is TGTGCCTGGAGGGGCCCGGGACCGCGTACCTGGGGGCTCTACGAGCAGTACTTC. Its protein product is CAWRGPGPRTWGLYEQYF.

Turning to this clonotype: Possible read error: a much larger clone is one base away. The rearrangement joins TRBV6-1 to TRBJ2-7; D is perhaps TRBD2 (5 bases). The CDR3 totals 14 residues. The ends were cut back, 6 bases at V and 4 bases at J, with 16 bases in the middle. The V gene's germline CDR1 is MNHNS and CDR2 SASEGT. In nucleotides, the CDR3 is TGTGCCAGCAGCTTTGGCGGGTGGGATTACGAGCAGTACTTC. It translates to CASSFGGWDYEQYF.

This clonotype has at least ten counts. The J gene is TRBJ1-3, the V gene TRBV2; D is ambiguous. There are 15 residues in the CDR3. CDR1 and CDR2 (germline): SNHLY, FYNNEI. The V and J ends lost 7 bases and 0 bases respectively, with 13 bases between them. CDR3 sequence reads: CASKRETSSGNTIYF. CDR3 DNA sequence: TGTGCCAGCAAAAGGGAGACGAGCTCTGGAAACACCATATATTTT.

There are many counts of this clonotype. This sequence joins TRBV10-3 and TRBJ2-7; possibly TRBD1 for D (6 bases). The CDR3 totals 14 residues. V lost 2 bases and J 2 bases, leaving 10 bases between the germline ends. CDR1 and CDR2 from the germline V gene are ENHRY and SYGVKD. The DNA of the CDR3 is TGTGCCATCAGTGAGGTACAGGGAGCCTACGAGCAGTACTTC. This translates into CAISEVQGAYEQYF.

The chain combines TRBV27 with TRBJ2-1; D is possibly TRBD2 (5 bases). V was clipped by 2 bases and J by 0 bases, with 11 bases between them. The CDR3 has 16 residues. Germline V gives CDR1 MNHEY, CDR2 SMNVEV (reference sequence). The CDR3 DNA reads TGTGCCAGCAGTTTAAATCCGGGAAGCTCCTACAATGAGCAGTTCTTC. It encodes CASSLNPGSSYNEQFF.

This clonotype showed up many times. In DNA, the CDR3 is TGTGCCAGCAGCTTACGGACGTATGGCTACACCTTC. Its protein product is CASSLRTYGYTF. This chain connects TRBV7-2 to TRBJ1-2, with D unclear. V lost 2 bases and J lost 5, with 6 bases in between. Germline V gives CDR1 SGHTA, CDR2 FQGNSA. The CDR3 covers 12 residues.

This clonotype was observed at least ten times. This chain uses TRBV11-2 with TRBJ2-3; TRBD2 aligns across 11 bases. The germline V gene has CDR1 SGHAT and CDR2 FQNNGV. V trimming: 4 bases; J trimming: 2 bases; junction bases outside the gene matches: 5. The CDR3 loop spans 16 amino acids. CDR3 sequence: CASSSRLAGLTDTQYF. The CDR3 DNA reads TGTGCCAGCAGCTCAAGACTAGCGGGGCTCACAGATACGCAGTATTTT. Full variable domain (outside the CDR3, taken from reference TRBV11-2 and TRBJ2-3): EAGVAQSPRYKIIEKRQSVAFWCNPISGHATLYWYQQILGQGPKLLIQFQNNGVVDDSQLPKDRFSAERLKGVDSTLKIQPAKLEDSAVYLCASSSRLAGLTDTQYFGPGTRLTVL.

This chain's CDR3 is CASMASGSYEQYF. The CDR3 nucleotides read TGTGCCAGTATGGCTAGCGGGAGTTACGAGCAGTACTTC. The rearrangement joins TRBV19 to TRBJ2-7; the match to TRBD2 covers 10 bases. Germline CDR1 LNHDA, CDR2 SQIVND (reference sequence). J was trimmed by 4 bases and V by 7 bases; bases with no gene match: 4. This CDR3 spans 13 amino acids.

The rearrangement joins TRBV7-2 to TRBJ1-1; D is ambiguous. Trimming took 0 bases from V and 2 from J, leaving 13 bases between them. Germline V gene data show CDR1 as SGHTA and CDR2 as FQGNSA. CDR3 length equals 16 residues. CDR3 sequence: CASSLAPSAVNTEAFF. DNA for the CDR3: TGTGCCAGCAGCTTAGCGCCTTCTGCAGTTAACACTGAAGCTTTCTTT.

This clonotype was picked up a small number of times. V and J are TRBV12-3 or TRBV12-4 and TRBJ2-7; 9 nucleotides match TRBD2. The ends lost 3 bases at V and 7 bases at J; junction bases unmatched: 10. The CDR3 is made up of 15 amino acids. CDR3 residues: CASSFSVGGRGEQYF. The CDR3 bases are TGTGCCAGCAGTTTCTCCGTGGGCGGGAGGGGTGAGCAGTACTTC.

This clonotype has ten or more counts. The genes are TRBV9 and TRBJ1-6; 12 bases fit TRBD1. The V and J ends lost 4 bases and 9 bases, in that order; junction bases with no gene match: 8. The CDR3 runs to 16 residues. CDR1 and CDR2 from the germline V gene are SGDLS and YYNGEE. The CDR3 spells CASSNRDRGHGSPLHF. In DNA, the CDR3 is TGTGCCAGCAGCAACCGGGACAGGGGGCACGGTTCACCCCTCCACTTT.

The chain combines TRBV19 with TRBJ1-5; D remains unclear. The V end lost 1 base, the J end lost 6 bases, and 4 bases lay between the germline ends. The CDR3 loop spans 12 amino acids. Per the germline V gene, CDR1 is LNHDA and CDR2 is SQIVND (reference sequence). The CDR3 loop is CASSIGAQPQHF. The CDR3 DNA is TGTGCCAGTAGTATAGGGGCTCAGCCCCAGCATTTT.

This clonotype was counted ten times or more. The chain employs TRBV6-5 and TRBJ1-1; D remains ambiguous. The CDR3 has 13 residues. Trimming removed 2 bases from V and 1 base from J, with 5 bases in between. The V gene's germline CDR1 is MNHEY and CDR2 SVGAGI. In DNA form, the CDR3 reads TGTGCCAGCAGTTACGAGGCGAACACTGAAGCTTTCTTT. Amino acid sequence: CASSYEANTEAFF.

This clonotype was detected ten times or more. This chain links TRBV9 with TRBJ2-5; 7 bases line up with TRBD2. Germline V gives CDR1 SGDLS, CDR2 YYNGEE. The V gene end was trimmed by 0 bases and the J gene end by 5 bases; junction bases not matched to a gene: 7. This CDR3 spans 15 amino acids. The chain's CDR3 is CASSVGAGDGETQYF. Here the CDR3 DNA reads TGTGCCAGCAGCGTAGGTGCGGGAGACGGCGAGACCCAGTACTTC.

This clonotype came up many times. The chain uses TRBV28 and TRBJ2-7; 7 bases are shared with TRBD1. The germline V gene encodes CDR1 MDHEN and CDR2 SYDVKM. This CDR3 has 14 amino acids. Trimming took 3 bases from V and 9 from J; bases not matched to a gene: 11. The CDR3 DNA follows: TGTGCCAGCAGTTTTTCCGGGACAGCATCCGGGCAGTACTTC. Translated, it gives CASSFSGTASGQYF.

The CDR3 sequence is CASSLSPAGSAYEQYF. The DNA for the CDR3 is TGTGCCAGCAGTTTATCTCCAGCGGGATCAGCCTACGAGCAGTACTTC. The chain recombines TRBV28 with TRBJ2-7; 7 nucleotides agree with TRBD2. V shed 1 base and J 2 bases; nucleotides not matched to a gene: 8. The CDR3 loop spans 16 amino acids. Germline values: CDR1 MDHEN, CDR2 SYDVKM.

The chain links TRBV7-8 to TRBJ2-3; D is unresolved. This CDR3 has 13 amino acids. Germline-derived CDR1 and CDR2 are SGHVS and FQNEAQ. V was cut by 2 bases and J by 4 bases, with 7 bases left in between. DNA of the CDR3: TGTGCCAGCAGCTTAACAGTGCCAGATACGCAGTATTTT. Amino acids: CASSLTVPDTQYF.

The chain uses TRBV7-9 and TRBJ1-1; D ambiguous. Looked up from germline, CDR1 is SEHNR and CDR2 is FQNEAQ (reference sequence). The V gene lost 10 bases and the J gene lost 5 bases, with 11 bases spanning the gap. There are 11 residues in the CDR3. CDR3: CATNGGTEAFF. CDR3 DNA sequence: TGTGCCACCAACGGAGGGACTGAAGCTTTCTTT.

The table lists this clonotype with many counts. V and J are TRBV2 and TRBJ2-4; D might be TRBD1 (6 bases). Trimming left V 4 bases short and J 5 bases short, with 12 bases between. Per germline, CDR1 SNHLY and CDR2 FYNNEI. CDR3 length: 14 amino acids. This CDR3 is CASSASGVENIQYF. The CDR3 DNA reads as TGTGCCAGCAGTGCGTCAGGGGTGGAAAACATTCAGTACTTC.

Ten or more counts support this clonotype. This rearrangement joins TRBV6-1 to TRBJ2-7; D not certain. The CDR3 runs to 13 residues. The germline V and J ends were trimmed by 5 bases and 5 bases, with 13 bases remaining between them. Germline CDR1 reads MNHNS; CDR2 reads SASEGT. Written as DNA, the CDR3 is TGTGCCAGCAGTTACAATGAGGCGCACGAGCAGTACTTC. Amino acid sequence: CASSYNEAHEQYF.

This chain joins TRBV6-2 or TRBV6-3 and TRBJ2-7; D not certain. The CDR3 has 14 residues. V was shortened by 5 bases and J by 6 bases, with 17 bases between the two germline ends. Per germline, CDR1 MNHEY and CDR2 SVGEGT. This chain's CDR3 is CASSPSAESAEQYF. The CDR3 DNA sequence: TGTGCCAGCAGTCCCTCCGCGGAGTCCGCCGAGCAGTACTTC.

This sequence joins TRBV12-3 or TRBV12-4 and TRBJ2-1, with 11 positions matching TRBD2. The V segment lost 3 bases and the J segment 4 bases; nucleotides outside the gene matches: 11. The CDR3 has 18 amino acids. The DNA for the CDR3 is TGTGCCAGCAGTTTCGAGTCTAGCGGGAGGAGGGTATACAATGAGCAGTTCTTC. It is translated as CASSFESSGRRVYNEQFF.

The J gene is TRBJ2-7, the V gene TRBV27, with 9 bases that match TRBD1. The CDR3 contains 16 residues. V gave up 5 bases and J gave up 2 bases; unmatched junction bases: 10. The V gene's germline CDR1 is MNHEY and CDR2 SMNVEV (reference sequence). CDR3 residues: CASSPPRDRVTYEQYF. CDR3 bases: TGTGCCAGCAGTCCGCCCCGGGACAGGGTAACCTACGAGCAGTACTTC.

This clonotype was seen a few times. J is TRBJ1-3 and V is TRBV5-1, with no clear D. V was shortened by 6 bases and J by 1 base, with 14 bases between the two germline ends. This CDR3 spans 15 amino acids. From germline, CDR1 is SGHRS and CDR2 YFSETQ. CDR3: CASTPTGASGNTIYF. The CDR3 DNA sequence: TGCGCCAGCACCCCGACCGGAGCATCTGGAAACACCATATATTTT.

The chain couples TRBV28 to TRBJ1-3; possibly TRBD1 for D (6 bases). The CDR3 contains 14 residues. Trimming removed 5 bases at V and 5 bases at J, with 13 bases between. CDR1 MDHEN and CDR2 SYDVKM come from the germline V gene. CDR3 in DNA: TGTGCCAGCAGTCTCTCGACAGGAAGAAACACCATATATTTT. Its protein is CASSLSTGRNTIYF.

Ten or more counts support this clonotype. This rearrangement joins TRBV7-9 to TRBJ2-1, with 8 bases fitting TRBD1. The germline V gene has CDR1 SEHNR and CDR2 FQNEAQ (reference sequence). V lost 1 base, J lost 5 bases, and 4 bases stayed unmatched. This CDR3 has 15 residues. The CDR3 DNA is TGTGCCAGCAGCTTAGGACAGGGGCATAACAATGAGCAGTTCTTC. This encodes CASSLGQGHNNEQFF.